The clone carrying this T cell receptor (beta chain) was picked up one time. The data belong to a study of blood T cell repertoires in COVID-19. The CDR3 contains 16 residues. The germline V gene encodes CDR1 SGHNT and CDR2 YYREEE (reference sequence). Trimming at V came to 7 bases and at J to 11 bases, leaving 17 bases not matched to a gene. Enrolled through a virtual design, the participants were between roughly 18 and 100 years of age and came from some 26 US areas. Measured with immunoSEQ multiplex PCR; TCRdb has only the in-frame clones, and not every one. This sample has 350,000 to 450,000 clones, with 80% to 90% found just once.

The receptor was derived from a young man who had recovered from COVID-19. V usage is TRBV5-4 and J usage is TRBJ2-1, with TRBD2 matching 11 bases. Input material: PBMCs or T cells enriched from blood (not recorded which). The CDR3 reads CASATPGTSGLGKQFF. In DNA form, the CDR3 reads TGTGCCAGCGCAACTCCAGGGACTAGCGGCCTAGGAAAGCAGTTCTTC.